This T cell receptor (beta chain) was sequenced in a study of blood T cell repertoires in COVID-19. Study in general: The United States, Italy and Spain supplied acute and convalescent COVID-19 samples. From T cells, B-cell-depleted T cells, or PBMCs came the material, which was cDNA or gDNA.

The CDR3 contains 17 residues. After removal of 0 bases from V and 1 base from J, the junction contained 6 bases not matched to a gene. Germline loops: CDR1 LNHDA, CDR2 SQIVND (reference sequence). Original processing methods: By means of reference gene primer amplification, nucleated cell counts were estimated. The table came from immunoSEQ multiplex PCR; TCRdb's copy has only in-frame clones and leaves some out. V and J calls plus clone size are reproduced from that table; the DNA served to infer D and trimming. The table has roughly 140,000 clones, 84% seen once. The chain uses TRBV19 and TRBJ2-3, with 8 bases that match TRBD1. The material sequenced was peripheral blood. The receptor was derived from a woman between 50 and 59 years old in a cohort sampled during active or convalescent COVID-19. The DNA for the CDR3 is TGTGCCAGTAGTATAGAGTCAGGGGGCGTAGGCACAGATACGCAGTATTTT. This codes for CASSIESGGVGTDTQYF.